This T cell receptor (beta chain) was profiled in a study of T cell responses to AZD1222 COVID-19 vaccine. A note on this clone: The target antigen is unknown.

The table came from immunoSEQ multiplex PCR; TCRdb's copy has only in-frame clones and leaves some out. Among 100,000 to 150,000 clones listed, around 92% were seen once. The study, taken as a whole, reports: Repertoires in all cases were sampled only once the peak T cell response had passed.

CDR1 MNHEY and CDR2 SMNVEV come from the germline V gene (reference sequence). The CDR3 spans 14 residues. V gave up 6 bases and J gave up 8 bases, with 19 bases separating them. The sample was peripheral blood, taken on day 0 of AZD1222 vaccination. The TCR comes from an adult in good health. The rearrangement links TRBV27 to TRBJ2-5; TRBD2 is a possible D gene (6 bases). In DNA, the CDR3 is TGTGCCAGCAGCCCCTCGCAGTGGGGGGATACCCAGTACTTC. This gives the protein CASSPSQWGDTQYF.